A selection of T cell receptor beta chains follows, all from one sample in a study of neoadjuvant anti-PD-1 for oral cavity cancer. The protocol was immunoSEQ multiplex PCR, while the TCRdb copy is restricted to in-frame clones and leaves out a portion. This sample has 20,000 to 30,000 clones, with around 26% found just once. The sample was tumor tissue, taken after nivolumab (anti-PD-1) treatment. The receptor source for this set is a person aged 40 to 85 with oral cavity squamous cell carcinoma. Both conserved end residues are part of each CDR3. The order of the fields is clone size, D gene, J gene, V gene, CDR3 length, CDR3 protein, CDR3 DNA. The D gene is left open where the match is weak. Part of the rows lack a size; the others show once, few, many or a class for expanded clones.

clone_size: many
d_call: TRBD1
j_call: TRBJ2-6
v_call: TRBV5-1
cdr3_length: 15
cdr3_aa: CASCPDRAGANVLTF
cdr3_nt: TGCGCCAGCTGCCCCGACAGGGCTGGGGCCAACGTCCTGACTTTC

clone_size: -
d_call: -
j_call: TRBJ2-5
v_call: TRBV2
cdr3_length: 13
cdr3_aa: CASSYREQETQYF
cdr3_nt: TGTGCCAGCTCATACAGGGAACAAGAGACCCAGTACTTC

clone_size: -
d_call: TRBD1
j_call: TRBJ1-6
v_call: TRBV7-8
cdr3_length: 16
cdr3_aa: CASSLGQGVHNSPLHF
cdr3_nt: TGTGCCAGCAGTCTGGGACAGGGGGTGCATAATTCACCCCTCCACTTT

clone_size: few
d_call: TRBD1
j_call: TRBJ1-4
v_call: TRBV5-1
cdr3_length: 15
cdr3_aa: CASSLQQGSNEKLFF
cdr3_nt: TGCGCCAGCAGCCTTCAACAGGGGTCTAATGAAAAACTGTTTTTT

clone_size: few
d_call: TRBD2
j_call: TRBJ2-1
v_call: TRBV9
cdr3_length: 14
cdr3_aa: CASSTSGTSDEQFF
cdr3_nt: TGTGCCAGCAGCACCTCCGGGACTAGCGATGAGCAGTTCTTC

clone_size: -
d_call: TRBD1
j_call: TRBJ1-2
v_call: TRBV7-2
cdr3_length: 16
cdr3_aa: CASSLLRQGANYGYTF
cdr3_nt: TGTGCCAGCAGCTTACTCCGACAGGGGGCCAACTATGGCTACACCTTC

clone_size: once
d_call: TRBD2
j_call: TRBJ2-7
v_call: TRBV6-5
cdr3_length: 15
cdr3_aa: CASEAEAGGGYEQYF
cdr3_nt: TGTGCCAGCGAGGCCGAGGCGGGAGGGGGGTACGAGCAGTACTTC

clone_size: -
d_call: -
j_call: TRBJ2-5
v_call: TRBV6-6
cdr3_length: 12
cdr3_aa: CASSKTRETQYF
cdr3_nt: TGTGCCAGCAGTAAAACTCGAGAGACCCAGTACTTC

clone_size: many
d_call: -
j_call: TRBJ1-5
v_call: TRBV18
cdr3_length: 13
cdr3_aa: CASSDTGGQPQHF
cdr3_nt: TGTGCCAGCTCCGATACCGGGGGCCAGCCCCAGCATTTT

clone_size: -
d_call: TRBD1
j_call: TRBJ1-6
v_call: TRBV12-5
cdr3_length: 13
cdr3_aa: CASGLAPDRALHF
cdr3_nt: TGTGCTAGTGGTTTGGCCCCGGACAGGGCCCTCCACTTT

clone_size: -
d_call: TRBD1
j_call: TRBJ1-5
v_call: TRBV27
cdr3_length: 16
cdr3_aa: CASRGTGDGRNQPQHF
cdr3_nt: TGTGCCAGCAGGGGGACAGGGGACGGGCGCAATCAGCCCCAGCATTTT

clone_size: few
d_call: -
j_call: TRBJ1-6
v_call: TRBV9
cdr3_length: 17
cdr3_aa: CASSGAQGRRNNSPLHF
cdr3_nt: TGTGCCAGCAGCGGTGCACAGGGTAGAAGGAATAATTCACCCCTCCACTTT

clone_size: few
d_call: -
j_call: TRBJ2-3
v_call: TRBV29-1
cdr3_length: 12
cdr3_aa: CSVGRRADTQYF
cdr3_nt: TGCAGCGTTGGGAGGAGAGCAGATACGCAGTATTTT

clone_size: once
d_call: TRBD1
j_call: TRBJ1-1
v_call: TRBV28
cdr3_length: 16
cdr3_aa: CASSSPTGTMNTEAFF
cdr3_nt: TGTGCCAGCAGTTCGCCGACAGGGACGATGAACACTGAAGCTTTCTTT

clone_size: few
d_call: -
j_call: TRBJ1-2
v_call: TRBV7-9
cdr3_length: 13
cdr3_aa: CASSLGARYGYTF
cdr3_nt: TGTGCCAGCAGCTTAGGGGCCCGGTATGGCTACACCTTC

clone_size: -
d_call: -
j_call: TRBJ1-5
v_call: TRBV4-1
cdr3_length: 18
cdr3_aa: CASSQGALTGGPNQPQHF
cdr3_nt: TGCGCCAGCAGCCAAGGGGCCCTGACAGGCGGTCCGAATCAGCCCCAGCATTTT

clone_size: -
d_call: TRBD1
j_call: TRBJ2-7
v_call: TRBV10-3
cdr3_length: 13
cdr3_aa: CAIRRDRGYEQYF
cdr3_nt: TGTGCCATCAGGAGGGACAGGGGATACGAGCAGTACTTC

clone_size: once
d_call: TRBD2
j_call: TRBJ2-7
v_call: TRBV7-2
cdr3_length: 16
cdr3_aa: CASSLPEGLAAYEQYF
cdr3_nt: TGTGCCAGCAGCTTACCCGAGGGACTAGCGGCCTACGAGCAGTACTTC

clone_size: few
d_call: -
j_call: TRBJ1-4
v_call: TRBV6-1
cdr3_length: 15
cdr3_aa: CASSEWEGKNEKLFF
cdr3_nt: TGTGCCAGCAGTGAATGGGAGGGGAAGAATGAAAAACTGTTTTTT

clone_size: few
d_call: -
j_call: TRBJ2-3
v_call: TRBV7-3
cdr3_length: 13
cdr3_aa: CASSLESGDTQYF
cdr3_nt: TGTGCCAGCAGCCTAGAAAGCGGAGATACGCAGTATTTT